Listed below are T cell receptor beta chains from one sample, sequenced in a study of CD8 T cells in Susac syndrome. One entry per CDR3 protein results from TCRdb running MiXCR on the immunoSEQ multiplex PCR reads. The data show around 81,000 distinct CDR3 sequences, 94% seen once. The material sequenced was CD8+ T cells from PBMCs. The receptors were sampled from a human donor with Susac syndrome. The CDR3 runs from the conserved cysteine through the conserved F or W. The D gene is left open where the match is weak. Not all rows give a size; the values are once, few, many and, for expanded clones, a class.

d_call: NA; clone_size: NA; j_call: TRBJ1-1; v_call: TRBV27; cdr3_aa: CASSLNRVGTEAFF; cdr3_nt: TGTGCCAGCAGTTTAAACCGGGTCGGCACTGAAGCTTTCTTT
d_call: TRBD2; clone_size: NA; j_call: TRBJ2-1; v_call: TRBV5-4; cdr3_aa: CASSSRVAGVGEQFF; cdr3_nt: TGTGCCAGCAGCTCCCGAGTAGCGGGAGTGGGTGAGCAGTTCTTC
d_call: NA; clone_size: NA; j_call: TRBJ1-5; v_call: TRBV19; cdr3_aa: CASSIGGRNWQHF; cdr3_nt: TGTGCCAGTAGTATAGGGGGACGGAATTGGCAGCATTTT
d_call: TRBD2; clone_size: NA; j_call: TRBJ2-1; v_call: TRBV5-6; cdr3_aa: CASSRGLAGGNEQFF; cdr3_nt: TGTGCCAGCAGCCGAGGACTAGCGGGAGGGAATGAGCAGTTCTTC
d_call: TRBD2; clone_size: NA; j_call: TRBJ2-5; v_call: TRBV28; cdr3_aa: CASSGTSATEETQYF; cdr3_nt: TGTGCCAGCAGTGGCACTAGCGCGACTGAAGAGACCCAGTACTTC
d_call: TRBD2; clone_size: NA; j_call: TRBJ2-5; v_call: TRBV5-6; cdr3_aa: CASSLVTSEQETQYF; cdr3_nt: TGTGCCAGCAGCTTGGTTACTAGCGAACAAGAGACCCAGTACTTC
d_call: TRBD1; clone_size: NA; j_call: TRBJ2-7; v_call: TRBV28; cdr3_aa: CASKQGAYEQYF; cdr3_nt: TGTGCCAGCAAACAGGGGGCCTACGAGCAGTACTTC
d_call: NA; clone_size: NA; j_call: TRBJ1-1; v_call: TRBV5-4; cdr3_aa: CASSWGDTEAFF; cdr3_nt: TGTGCCAGCAGCTGGGGGGACACTGAAGCTTTCTTT
d_call: TRBD1; clone_size: NA; j_call: TRBJ2-3; v_call: TRBV30; cdr3_aa: CAWATGVSTDTQYF; cdr3_nt: TGTGCCTGGGCGACAGGGGTCAGCACAGATACGCAGTATTTT
d_call: TRBD1; clone_size: NA; j_call: TRBJ2-7; v_call: TRBV10-3; cdr3_aa: CATAAGQGAHEQYF; cdr3_nt: TGTGCCACGGCCGCTGGACAGGGAGCCCACGAGCAGTACTTC
d_call: TRBD1; clone_size: NA; j_call: TRBJ2-5; v_call: TRBV12-3/TRBV12-4; cdr3_aa: CASSLGTGDETQYF; cdr3_nt: TGTGCCAGCAGTTTAGGGACAGGGGATGAGACCCAGTACTTC
d_call: TRBD2; clone_size: NA; j_call: TRBJ2-7; v_call: TRBV19; cdr3_aa: CASRSTSGGREQYF; cdr3_nt: TGTGCCAGTAGATCGACTAGCGGGGGACGCGAGCAGTACTTC
d_call: NA; clone_size: NA; j_call: TRBJ2-2; v_call: TRBV4-2; cdr3_aa: CASSQDGQSNTGELFF; cdr3_nt: TGTGCCAGCAGCCAAGATGGGCAGTCTAACACCGGGGAGCTGTTTTTT
d_call: TRBD1; clone_size: NA; j_call: TRBJ2-7; v_call: TRBV25-1; cdr3_aa: CASSRTGSYEQYF; cdr3_nt: TGTGCCAGCAGTAGGACAGGGTCCTACGAGCAGTACTTC
d_call: NA; clone_size: NA; j_call: TRBJ1-5; v_call: TRBV7-6; cdr3_aa: CASSDGQQGWGNQPQHF; cdr3_nt: TGTGCCAGCAGCGACGGCCAACAGGGATGGGGCAATCAGCCCCAGCATTTT
d_call: TRBD2; clone_size: NA; j_call: TRBJ2-1; v_call: TRBV30; cdr3_aa: CAWSVLSGSLTEQFF; cdr3_nt: TGTGCCTGGAGTGTTCTAAGCGGGAGTTTGACTGAGCAGTTCTTC
d_call: NA; clone_size: NA; j_call: TRBJ2-1; v_call: TRBV4-1; cdr3_aa: CASSNVGGNEQFF; cdr3_nt: TGCGCCAGCAGCAACGTGGGGGGAAATGAGCAGTTCTTC
d_call: TRBD1; clone_size: NA; j_call: TRBJ2-5; v_call: TRBV20-1; cdr3_aa: CSASRGQETLGTQYF; cdr3_nt: TGCAGTGCTAGTCGTGGACAGGAAACCTTAGGGACCCAGTACTTC
d_call: NA; clone_size: NA; j_call: TRBJ1-5; v_call: TRBV27; cdr3_aa: CASSRINQPQHF; cdr3_nt: TGTGCCAGCAGCAGGATCAATCAGCCCCAGCATTTT
d_call: NA; clone_size: once; j_call: TRBJ1-1; v_call: TRBV14; cdr3_aa: CASSQGFRVDPWAPEAFF; cdr3_nt: TGTGCCAGCAGCCAAGGCTTTAGGGTAGACCCGTGGGCGCCTGAAGCTTTCTTT
d_call: NA; clone_size: NA; j_call: TRBJ1-1; v_call: TRBV27; cdr3_aa: CASSFRYPSSYLGTEAFF; cdr3_nt: TGTGCCAGCAGTTTCCGATACCCTTCGTCATACTTGGGCACTGAAGCTTTCTTT
d_call: NA; clone_size: NA; j_call: TRBJ2-3; v_call: TRBV13; cdr3_aa: CASSLGRTDTQYF; cdr3_nt: TGTGCCAGCAGCTTGGGCCGGACAGATACGCAGTATTTT